Listed here are 25 T cell receptor beta chains from one sample, sequenced in a study of neoadjuvant anti-PD-1 for oral cavity cancer. Time point given: after neoadjuvant nivolumab, at surgical resection. Profiling relied on immunoSEQ multiplex PCR, and the TCRdb table lists in-frame clones only, not all of them. The sample lists under 15,000 clones; approximately 75% were seen once. This sample comprised PBMCs, obtained after nivolumab (anti-PD-1) treatment. The origin of the receptors is a person aged 35 to 85 with oral cavity squamous cell carcinoma.

The J gene is TRBJ2-2, the V gene TRBV11-3; D is unresolved. From germline, CDR1 is SGHNT and CDR2 YENEEA. There are 15 residues in the CDR3. V was pared by 1 base and J by 3 bases, with 9 bases between. The CDR3 sequence is CASSLGKVDTGELFF. DNA of the CDR3: TGTGCCAGCAGCTTAGGAAAGGTAGACACCGGGGAGCTGTTTTTT.

The chain recombines TRBV6-1 with TRBJ2-7; D ambiguous. Trimming took 5 bases from V and 0 from J, leaving 11 bases between them. Germline CDR1 is MNHNS and CDR2 is SASEGT. This CDR3 has 14 amino acids. The CDR3 here is CASSPGANSYEQYF. The CDR3 nucleotides are TGTGCCAGCAGTCCGGGTGCAAACTCCTACGAGCAGTACTTC.

This clone was recorded once. This chain links TRBV6-6 with TRBJ2-7, with 11 bases identical to TRBD2. The CDR3 is 15 residues long. Trimming cost V 6 bases and J 0 bases; bases outside gene matches: 4. Germline assignment: CDR1 MNHNY and CDR2 SVGAGI (reference sequence). The CDR3 protein is CASRAGTSGSYEQYF. CDR3 in DNA: TGTGCCAGCAGGGCCGGGACTAGCGGCTCCTACGAGCAGTACTTC.

The genes are TRBV2 and TRBJ2-4; D may be TRBD2 (7 bases). Trimming cost V 4 bases and J 7 bases, with 32 bases left between them. Germline lookup yields CDR1 SNHLY and CDR2 FYNNEI. The CDR3 runs to 20 residues. The CDR3, as DNA: TGTGCCAGCAGTGCGATAACCCCGGGACACCCGGGACTACAAGTGAACATTCAGTACTTC. It is translated as CASSAITPGHPGLQVNIQYF. Looking up the rest from reference TRBV2 and TRBJ2-4 gives the full variable domain: EPEVTQTPSHQVTQMGQEVILRCVPISNHLYFYWYRQILGQKVEFLVSFYNNEISEKSEIFDDQFSVERPDGSNFTLKIRSTKLEDSAMYFCASSAITPGHPGLQVNIQYFGAGTRLSVL.

The J gene is TRBJ2-5, the V gene TRBV6-1, with 15 bases identical to TRBD2. Germline V gene sequence: CDR1 MNHNS, CDR2 SASEGT. The CDR3 runs 15 residues. The V gene end was trimmed by 7 bases and the J gene end by 5 bases; junction bases not matched to a gene: 5. The DNA of the CDR3 is TGTGCCAGCACCCTGGGACTAGCGGGAGGTGAGACCCAGTACTTC. Protein: CASTLGLAGGETQYF.

The gene calls are TRBV10-3 and TRBJ2-5; 7 bases map to TRBD1. Trimming at V came to 10 bases and at J to 3 bases, leaving 8 bases not matched to a gene. The CDR3 has 13 amino acids. Germline V gene lookup returns CDR1 ENHRY and CDR2 SYGVKD. The CDR3 sequence: CATSGGIKETQYF. Here the CDR3 DNA reads TGTGCCACCTCAGGGGGTATCAAAGAGACCCAGTACTTC.

This sequence joins TRBV7-2 and TRBJ2-7; D uncertain. Looked up from germline, CDR1 is SGHTA and CDR2 is FQGNSA. The CDR3 has 13 residues. The germline V and J ends were trimmed by 5 bases and 4 bases, with 12 bases remaining between them. The CDR3 loop reads CASSPQRPYEQYF. CDR3 DNA: TGTGCCAGCAGCCCCCAGCGCCCTTACGAGCAGTACTTC.

This clone occurred once. The chain links TRBV5-1 to TRBJ1-4; the D is unclear. The CDR3 has 15 amino acids. V dropped 5 bases and J dropped 0 bases, with 11 bases sitting between them. Per the germline V gene, CDR1 is SGHRS and CDR2 is YFSETQ. CDR3 DNA sequence: TGCGCCAGCAGATCGTCAGGTGCAACTAATGAAAAACTGTTTTTT. The encoded protein is CASRSSGATNEKLFF.

In its sample, this clone ranks as large. The chain employs TRBV28 and TRBJ2-2; D not resolved. The length of the CDR3 is 14 residues. The V end was cut by 1 base, the J end by 8 bases, with 11 bases between. The V gene's germline CDR1 is MDHEN and CDR2 SYDVKM. The CDR3 is CASSLYSAAGELFF. The CDR3 nucleotides are TGTGCCAGCAGTTTATATTCGGCAGCTGGGGAGCTGTTTTTT.

This clone was seen once. The chain carries TRBV10-3 and TRBJ1-3; possible D gene TRBD1, 6 bases. V was clipped by 6 bases and J by 0 bases, with 15 bases between them. Germline assignment: CDR1 ENHRY and CDR2 SYGVKD. The CDR3 has 16 residues. CDR3 residues: CAISAGHLVSGNTIYF. For the CDR3, the DNA is TGTGCCATCAGCGCGGGACACTTAGTCTCTGGAAACACCATATATTTT.

The chain couples TRBV19 to TRBJ1-4, with unresolved D. Trimming removed 1 base at V and 5 bases at J, with 17 bases between. The CDR3 length is 17 residues. CDR1 is LNHDA and CDR2 is SQIVND in the germline V gene (reference sequence). The CDR3 DNA follows: TGTGCCAGTAGTATAGCTTCCGAGGAGCCTGACAATGAAAAACTGTTTTTT. Its translation: CASSIASEEPDNEKLFF.

The V gene is TRBV7-8, the J gene TRBJ1-1, with D possibly matching TRBD1 (5 bases). Germline values: CDR1 SGHVS, CDR2 FQNEAQ. The CDR3 length is 15 residues. Trimming took 4 bases from V and 1 from J, leaving 13 bases between them. In DNA, the CDR3 is TGTGCCAGCAGCTCCCAGGCGGGACCGAACACTGAAGCTTTCTTT. Its translation is CASSSQAGPNTEAFF.

The J gene is TRBJ1-2, the V gene TRBV5-4; 8 nucleotides match TRBD1. This CDR3 is 14 amino acids long. Trimming removed 0 bases from V and 8 bases from J; junction bases left unmatched: 6. Germline V gene sequence: CDR1 SGHNT, CDR2 YYREEE (reference sequence). The CDR3 sequence: CASSLGTAGGGYTF. DNA of the CDR3: TGTGCCAGCAGCTTGGGTACGGCAGGGGGCGGCTACACCTTC.

The chain couples TRBV7-9 to TRBJ2-2, with 7 bases identical to TRBD1. With V trimmed by 5 bases and J by 1 base, 4 bases remained unmatched. The CDR3 covers 15 residues. CDR1 SEHNR and CDR2 FQNEAQ come from the germline V gene (reference sequence). DNA of the CDR3: TGTGCCAGCAGCCCCGGGACAGAGAACACCGGGGAGCTGTTTTTT. Translation: CASSPGTENTGELFF.

The chain carries TRBV27 and TRBJ2-5, with TRBD2 identical over 9 bases. In germline, CDR1 is MNHEY, CDR2 SMNVEV (reference sequence). The CDR3 is made up of 18 amino acids. Trimming at V came to 6 bases and at J to 5 bases, leaving 19 bases not matched to a gene. CDR3 loop: CASRPYGIAGVVWETQYF. The CDR3 region has the DNA TGTGCCAGCAGGCCCTACGGCATAGCGGGAGTCGTATGGGAGACCCAGTACTTC.

V and J are TRBV19 and TRBJ2-4, with 9 bases lining up with TRBD1. The CDR3 spans 13 residues. Germline V gives CDR1 LNHDA, CDR2 SQIVND (reference sequence). V gave up 10 bases and J gave up 9 bases; unmatched junction bases: 10. The CDR3 loop is CATSTGGHSIQYF. The DNA for the CDR3 is TGTGCCACTTCGACAGGGGGGCATTCCATTCAGTACTTC.

The J gene is TRBJ2-7, the V gene TRBV7-2; the match to TRBD2 covers 8 bases. Germline trimming cut 7 bases from V and 0 bases from J; bases unmatched to any gene: 8. The CDR3 extends over 15 amino acids. Looked up from germline, CDR1 is SGHTA and CDR2 is FQGNSA. The CDR3 DNA reads TGTGCCAGCACTTTGGTAGCGGGAAGCTCCTACGAGCAGTACTTC. Translating gives CASTLVAGSSYEQYF.

The rearrangement uses TRBV5-4 and TRBJ2-1; 13 bases match TRBD2. Per the germline V gene, CDR1 is SGHNT and CDR2 is YYREEE (reference sequence). The ends lost 6 bases at V and 6 bases at J; junction bases unmatched: 9. The CDR3 is 16 amino acids. CDR3 region: CASTSGGTSGINEQFF. Written as DNA, the CDR3 is TGTGCCAGCACCTCCGGGGGGACTAGCGGGATCAATGAGCAGTTCTTC.

This clone was recorded once. V usage is TRBV11-2 and J usage is TRBJ2-7; D might be TRBD1 (6 bases). CDR3 length: 13 residues. Germline values: CDR1 SGHAT, CDR2 FQNNGV. The germline V and J ends were trimmed by 1 base and 4 bases, with 8 bases remaining between them. The CDR3, as DNA: TGTGCCAGCAGCTTAGGACAGGTTTACGAGCAGTACTTC. Translating it yields CASSLGQVYEQYF.

This clone showed up just once. The chain joins TRBV5-1 to TRBJ2-7, with 11 bases identical to TRBD2. V was clipped by 4 bases and J by 5 bases; unmatched bases: 5. The germline V gene encodes CDR1 SGHRS and CDR2 YFSETQ. The CDR3 has 14 amino acids. The CDR3 region has the DNA TGCGCCAGCAGCCCGACTAGCGGGATCAACGAGCAGTACTTC. Its protein product is CASSPTSGINEQYF.

V gene TRBV11-2 combines with J gene TRBJ2-7; D is perhaps TRBD1 (5 bases). V was trimmed by 3 bases and J by 0 bases, leaving 12 bases between them. There are 15 residues in the CDR3. The V gene's germline CDR1 is SGHAT and CDR2 FQNNGV. CDR3 protein: CASSFTDSSSYEQYF. Here the CDR3 DNA reads TGTGCCAGCAGCTTTACCGACAGTAGCTCCTACGAGCAGTACTTC. The whole variable domain, remainder taken from reference TRBV11-2 and TRBJ2-7, is EAGVAQSPRYKIIEKRQSVAFWCNPISGHATLYWYQQILGQGPKLLIQFQNNGVVDDSQLPKDRFSAERLKGVDSTLKIQPAKLEDSAVYLCASSFTDSSSYEQYFGPGTRLTVT.

This chain uses TRBV2 with TRBJ2-3; 13 bases are shared with TRBD2. Germline values: CDR1 SNHLY, CDR2 FYNNEI. V shed 6 bases, J shed 0 bases, and the junction held 6 bases outside the gene matches. The CDR3 sequence is 17 residues long. Here the CDR3 DNA reads TGTGCCAGCAGACCTGGGACTAGCGGGACTAGCACAGATACGCAGTATTTT. Translation gives CASRPGTSGTSTDTQYF. Full variable domain (rest looked up from reference TRBV2 and TRBJ2-3): EPEVTQTPSHQVTQMGQEVILRCVPISNHLYFYWYRQILGQKVEFLVSFYNNEISEKSEIFDDQFSVERPDGSNFTLKIRSTKLEDSAMYFCASRPGTSGTSTDTQYFGPGTRLTVL.

The chain is built from TRBV9 and TRBJ2-2; 8 bases agree with TRBD2. Trimming cost V 1 base and J 3 bases; bases outside gene matches: 5. The CDR3 totals 16 residues. Looked up from germline, CDR1 is SGDLS and CDR2 is YYNGEE. CDR3 region: CASSVRAGEYTGELFF. The CDR3 DNA reads as TGTGCCAGCAGCGTACGAGCGGGAGAATACACCGGGGAGCTGTTTTTT.

The chain joins TRBV10-3 to TRBJ2-2; D is possibly TRBD2 (6 bases). From germline, CDR1 is ENHRY and CDR2 SYGVKD. The CDR3 has 14 residues. Trimming removed 11 bases from V and 6 bases from J, with 19 bases in between. The CDR3 region is CAVEGGVGPGELFF. CDR3 bases: TGTGCCGTTGAGGGAGGTGTGGGACCCGGGGAGCTGTTTTTT.

The chain carries TRBV19 and TRBJ1-4; 10 bases match TRBD1. Germline CDR1 is LNHDA and CDR2 is SQIVND (reference sequence). The CDR3 loop spans 15 amino acids. Trimming cost V 7 bases and J 10 bases; bases outside gene matches: 12. The CDR3 is CASITPDRGRVKLFF. CDR3 DNA sequence: TGTGCCAGTATCACCCCAGACAGGGGGCGGGTAAAACTGTTTTTT.